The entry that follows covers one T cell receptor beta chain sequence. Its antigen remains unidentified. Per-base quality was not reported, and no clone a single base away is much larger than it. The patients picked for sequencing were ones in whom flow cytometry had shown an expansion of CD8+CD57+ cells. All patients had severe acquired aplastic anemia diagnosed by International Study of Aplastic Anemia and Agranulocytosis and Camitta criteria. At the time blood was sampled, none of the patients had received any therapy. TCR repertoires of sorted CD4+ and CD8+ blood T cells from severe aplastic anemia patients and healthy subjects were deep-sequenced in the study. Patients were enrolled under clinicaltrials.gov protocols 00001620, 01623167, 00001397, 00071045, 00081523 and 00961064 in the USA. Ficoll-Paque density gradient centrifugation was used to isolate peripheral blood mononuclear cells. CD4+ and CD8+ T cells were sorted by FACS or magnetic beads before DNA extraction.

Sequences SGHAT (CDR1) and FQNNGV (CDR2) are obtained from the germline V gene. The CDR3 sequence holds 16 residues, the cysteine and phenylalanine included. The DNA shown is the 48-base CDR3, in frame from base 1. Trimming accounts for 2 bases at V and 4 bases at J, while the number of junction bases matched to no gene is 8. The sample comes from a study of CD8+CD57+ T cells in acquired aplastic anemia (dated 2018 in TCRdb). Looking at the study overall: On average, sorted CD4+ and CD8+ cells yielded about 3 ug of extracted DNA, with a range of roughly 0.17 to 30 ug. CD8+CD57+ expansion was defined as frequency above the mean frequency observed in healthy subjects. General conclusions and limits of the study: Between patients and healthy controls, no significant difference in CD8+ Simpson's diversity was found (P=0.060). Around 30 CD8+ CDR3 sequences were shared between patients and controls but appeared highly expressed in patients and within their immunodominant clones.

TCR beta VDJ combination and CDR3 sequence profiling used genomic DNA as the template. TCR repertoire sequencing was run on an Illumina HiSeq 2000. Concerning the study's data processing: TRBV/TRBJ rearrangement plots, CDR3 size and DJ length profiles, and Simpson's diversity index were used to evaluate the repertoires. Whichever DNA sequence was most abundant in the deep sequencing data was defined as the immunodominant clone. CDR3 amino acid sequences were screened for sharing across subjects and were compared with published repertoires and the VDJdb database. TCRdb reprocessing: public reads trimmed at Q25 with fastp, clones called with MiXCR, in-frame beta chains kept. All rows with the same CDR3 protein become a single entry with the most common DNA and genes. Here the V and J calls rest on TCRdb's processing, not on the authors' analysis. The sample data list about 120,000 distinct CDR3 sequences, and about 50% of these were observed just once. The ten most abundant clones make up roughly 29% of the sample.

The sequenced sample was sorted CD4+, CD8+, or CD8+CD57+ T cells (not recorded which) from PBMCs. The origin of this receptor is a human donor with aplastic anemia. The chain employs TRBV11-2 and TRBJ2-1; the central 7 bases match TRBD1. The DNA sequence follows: TGTGCCAGCAGCTTACGCCGCCAGGGGGAGTACAATGAGCAGTTCTTC. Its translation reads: CASSLRRQGEYNEQFF.